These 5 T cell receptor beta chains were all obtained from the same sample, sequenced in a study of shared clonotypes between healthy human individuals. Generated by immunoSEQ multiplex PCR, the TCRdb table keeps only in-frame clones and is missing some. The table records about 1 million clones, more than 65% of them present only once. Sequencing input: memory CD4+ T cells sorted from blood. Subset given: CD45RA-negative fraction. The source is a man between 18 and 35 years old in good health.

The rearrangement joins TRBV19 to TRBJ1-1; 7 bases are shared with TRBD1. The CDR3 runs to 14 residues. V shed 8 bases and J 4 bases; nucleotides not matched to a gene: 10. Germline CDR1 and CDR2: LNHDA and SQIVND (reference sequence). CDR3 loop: CASRIPGQPTEAFF. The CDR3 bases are TGTGCCAGTCGGATTCCGGGACAGCCCACTGAAGCTTTCTTT.

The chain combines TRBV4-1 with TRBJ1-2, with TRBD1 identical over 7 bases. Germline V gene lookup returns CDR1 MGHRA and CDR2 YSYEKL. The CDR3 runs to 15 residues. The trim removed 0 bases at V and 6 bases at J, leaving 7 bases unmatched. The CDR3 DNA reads TGCGCCAGCAGCCAAGATCCGGGAGGGACAGATGGCTACACCTTC. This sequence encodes CASSQDPGGTDGYTF.

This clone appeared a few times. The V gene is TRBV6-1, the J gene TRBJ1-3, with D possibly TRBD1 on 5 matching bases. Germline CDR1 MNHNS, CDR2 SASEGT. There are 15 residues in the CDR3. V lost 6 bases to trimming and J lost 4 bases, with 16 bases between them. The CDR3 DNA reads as TGTGCCAGCAGCCGGGACCGGGACCGGGGAAACACCATATATTTT. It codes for CASSRDRDRGNTIYF.

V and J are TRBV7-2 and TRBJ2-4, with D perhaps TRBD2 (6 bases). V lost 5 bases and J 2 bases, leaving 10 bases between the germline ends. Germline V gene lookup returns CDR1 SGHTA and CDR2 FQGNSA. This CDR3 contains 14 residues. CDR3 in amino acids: CASSIGGTKNIQYF. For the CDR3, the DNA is TGTGCCAGCAGCATCGGCGGGACCAAAAACATTCAGTACTTC.

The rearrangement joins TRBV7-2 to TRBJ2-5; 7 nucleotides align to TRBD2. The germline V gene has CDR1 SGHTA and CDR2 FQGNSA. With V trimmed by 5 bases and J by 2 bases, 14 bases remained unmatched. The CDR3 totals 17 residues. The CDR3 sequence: CASSAPPGGSRQETQYF. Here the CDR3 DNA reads TGTGCCAGCAGCGCCCCACCGGGCGGGAGTCGGCAAGAGACCCAGTACTTC. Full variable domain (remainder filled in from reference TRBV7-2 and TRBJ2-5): GAGVSQSPSNKVTEKGKDVELRCDPISGHTALYWYRQSLGQGLEFLIYFQGNSAPDKSGLPSDRFSAERTGGSVSTLTIQRTQQEDSAVYLCASSAPPGGSRQETQYFGPGTRLLVL.